This TCR beta chain was identified in a study of blood T cell repertoires in COVID-19. For the study at large: Samples taken during acute and convalescent COVID-19 were collected in the United States, Italy and Spain. In each case, the material was cDNA or gDNA derived from T cells, B-cell-depleted T cells, or PBMCs.

In germline, CDR1 is SNHLY, CDR2 FYNNEI. V gave up 9 bases and J gave up 0 bases; unmatched junction bases: 8. CDR3 length equals 15 residues. In the authors' methods: Reference gene primer amplification gave estimated nucleated cell counts. Using immunoSEQ multiplex PCR, the repertoire was profiled, and TCRdb retains in-frame clones only, with some absent. The V and J calls and clone size come from that table; D and trimming were worked out from the DNA. The sample holds tens of thousands of clones, roughly nine tenths seen once. The chain carries TRBV2 and TRBJ2-1; 7 bases fit TRBD1. The receptor was isolated from a human donor in a cohort sampled during active COVID-19. Material: peripheral blood. For the CDR3, the DNA is TGTGCCAGGGATGCATCAGGGGGCTCCTACAATGAGCAGTTCTTC. Protein: CARDASGGSYNEQFF.